The 20 T cell receptor beta chains presented below share a single source sample, sequenced in a study of cytomegalovirus exposure and HLA in healthy donors. Researchers ran the PCR with 60 Vbeta and 13 Jbeta primers. This table comes from immunoSEQ multiplex PCR, and its TCRdb copy is limited to in-frame clones, with some not included. This table holds approximately 130,000 clones, approximately 80% found once. The source material was PBMCs. The receptors stem from a man under 40 in good health and CMV-seronegative.

The gene calls are TRBV5-1 and TRBJ1-2, with 7 bases fitting TRBD1. The V segment lost 7 bases and the J segment 1 base; nucleotides outside the gene matches: 7. The germline V gene has CDR1 SGHRS and CDR2 YFSETQ. The length of the CDR3 is 14 residues. The DNA of the CDR3 is TGCGCCAGCTCCGTTCAGGGGGTTAACTATGGCTACACCTTC. Its translation is CASSVQGVNYGYTF.

The chain carries TRBV28 and TRBJ1-4; possible D gene TRBD1, 5 bases. The CDR3 totals 14 residues. V lost 6 bases, J lost 4 bases, and 12 bases lay in between. Germline loops: CDR1 MDHEN, CDR2 SYDVKM. For the CDR3, the DNA is TGTGCCAGCAGACCCTCCGACAGTAATGAAAAACTGTTTTTT. This encodes CASRPSDSNEKLFF.

Written as DNA, the CDR3 is TGTGCCAGCAGCTTAGCCGGGGACACCGGGGAGCTGTTTTTT. Translated: CASSLAGDTGELFF. The gene calls are TRBV7-7 and TRBJ2-2, with D possibly TRBD2 on 5 matching bases. Germline-derived CDR1 and CDR2 are SSHAT and FNYEAQ (reference sequence). V lost 0 bases and J lost 3, with 5 bases in between. CDR3 length equals 14 residues.

The chain recombines TRBV7-9 with TRBJ2-3; TRBD2 matches at 11 bases. Germline loops: CDR1 SEHNR, CDR2 FQNEAQ (reference sequence). The CDR3 consists of 16 residues. Trimming cost V 5 bases and J 6 bases; bases outside gene matches: 10. The CDR3 region has the DNA TGTGCCAGCAGCCGGAATAGCGGGAGGGCCGGGGATACGCAGTATTTT. This translates into CASSRNSGRAGDTQYF.

The chain links TRBV30 to TRBJ2-3; weak D call: TRBD1 (6 bases). This CDR3 is built from 13 residues. V lost 4 bases and J 0 bases, leaving 8 bases between the germline ends. Germline V gives CDR1 GTSNPN, CDR2 SVGIG (reference sequence). This CDR3 is CAWKGGSTDTQYF. In nucleotides, the CDR3 is TGTGCCTGGAAAGGGGGTAGCACAGATACGCAGTATTTT.

This chain joins TRBV10-3 and TRBJ2-3; 7 positions match TRBD1. Losses at the gene ends were 0 bases for V and 4 bases for J; bases not matched to a gene: 4. CDR3 size: 15 residues. Germline V gene sequence: CDR1 ENHRY, CDR2 SYGVKD. As DNA, the CDR3 is TGTGCCATCAGTGAGTCGAACAGGGGCCCAGATACGCAGTATTTT. Translated, it gives CAISESNRGPDTQYF.

This clone is a singleton in its sample. V and J are TRBV28 and TRBJ2-5; TRBD1 aligns across 9 bases. This CDR3 has 15 amino acids. CDR1 MDHEN and CDR2 SYDVKM come from the germline V gene. After removal of 6 bases from V and 4 bases from J, the junction contained 9 bases not matched to a gene. Here the CDR3 reads CASSTGTGIGETQYF. DNA for the CDR3: TGTGCCAGCAGCACCGGGACAGGGATCGGAGAGACCCAGTACTTC.

The genes are TRBV14 and TRBJ1-6, with D perhaps matching TRBD1 (6 bases). Trimming shortened V by 0 bases and J by 8 bases, and 14 bases separated the two germline ends. The CDR3 covers 16 residues. The germline V gene encodes CDR1 SGHDN and CDR2 FVKESK. The CDR3, as DNA: TGTGCCAGCAGCCAAGATTTCAGGGGCAGGGATTCACCCCTCCACTTT. This codes for CASSQDFRGRDSPLHF.

The rearrangement joins TRBV18 to TRBJ2-3, with D possibly TRBD1 on 6 matching bases. The V end was cut by 2 bases, the J end by 2 bases, with 14 bases between. The CDR3 length is 16 residues. In germline, CDR1 is KGHSH, CDR2 LQKENI. The CDR3 spells CASSPGAGTYTDTQYF. The CDR3 DNA reads as TGTGCCAGCTCACCAGGGGCAGGGACATACACAGATACGCAGTATTTT.

The sample holds a few counts of this clone. Other DNA sequences in this sample translate to the same CDR3. This chain uses TRBV29-1 with TRBJ1-1; 8 bases agree with TRBD1. Germline V gene data show CDR1 as SQVTM and CDR2 as ANQGSEA. The CDR3 extends over 13 amino acids. Germline trimming cut 7 bases from V and 0 bases from J; bases unmatched to any gene: 4. The CDR3 region is CSARTGMNTEAFF. DNA for the CDR3: TGCAGCGCAAGGACAGGGATGAACACTGAAGCTTTCTTT.

Notes on this clone: Other DNA sequences in the same sample also yield this CDR3. This chain uses TRBV28 with TRBJ1-5, with D possibly matching TRBD1 (6 bases). The CDR3 extends over 13 amino acids. The germline gives CDR1 MDHEN, CDR2 SYDVKM. Trimming pared 6 bases from V and 7 bases from J, leaving 13 bases between. CDR3 loop: CASRQGFGQPQHF. CDR3 in DNA: TGTGCCAGCAGACAGGGATTCGGGCAGCCCCAGCATTTT.

This sequence joins TRBV19 and TRBJ1-1; TRBD1 aligns across 12 bases. Per germline, CDR1 LNHDA and CDR2 SQIVND (reference sequence). The CDR3 sequence is 16 residues long. The V and J ends lost 6 bases and 8 bases, in that order; junction bases with no gene match: 13. The CDR3 DNA follows: TGTGCCAGTAGCCCCTTACCGGGACAGGGGGCTTCGGAAGCTTTCTTT. Encoded protein: CASSPLPGQGASEAFF.

The chain uses TRBV19 and TRBJ1-1; D might be TRBD1 (6 bases). Germline CDR1 LNHDA, CDR2 SQIVND (reference sequence). This CDR3 has 13 residues. V gave up 4 bases and J gave up 8 bases, with 14 bases separating them. The CDR3 region has the DNA TGTGCCAGTAGTACCTTACAGGGAACCGAAGCTTTCTTT. Translated, it gives CASSTLQGTEAFF.

The chain carries TRBV19 and TRBJ2-1, with D perhaps matching TRBD2 (6 bases). This CDR3 has 15 residues. The germline V gene encodes CDR1 LNHDA and CDR2 SQIVND (reference sequence). V lost 0 bases, J lost 3 bases, and 9 bases lay in between. The CDR3 DNA follows: TGTGCCAGTAGTATAGACGGGAGAATCTACAATGAGCAGTTCTTC. Encoded protein: CASSIDGRIYNEQFF.

This clone was picked up a small number of times. This chain links TRBV6-5 with TRBJ2-7; TRBD1 matches 7 bases. The J segment lost 7 bases and the V segment lost 3 bases, leaving 6 bases of the junction unmatched. The CDR3 extends over 13 amino acids. The V gene's germline CDR1 is MNHEY and CDR2 SVGAGI. CDR3 nucleotide sequence: TGTGCCAGCAGTTATACCGACAGGGTGGAGCAGTACTTC. Translated: CASSYTDRVEQYF.

The chain is built from TRBV10-3 and TRBJ2-1; D may be TRBD2 (7 bases). Germline lookup yields CDR1 ENHRY and CDR2 SYGVKD. Trimming stripped 11 bases from V and 6 bases from J, with 14 bases between. The CDR3 spans 12 residues. DNA for the CDR3: TGTGCCCGGGGGCGGGGGCCCAATGAGCAGTTCTTC. Translated: CARGRGPNEQFF.

The V gene is TRBV13, the J gene TRBJ2-4; tentatively, D is TRBD1 (6 bases). CDR3 length: 16 residues. The germline V gene has CDR1 PRHDT and CDR2 FYEKMQ (reference sequence). The V end was cut by 1 base, the J end by 4 bases, with 14 bases between. CDR3 sequence reads: CASSLELRGNKNIQYF. The CDR3, as DNA: TGTGCCAGCAGCTTAGAACTTAGGGGGAATAAAAACATTCAGTACTTC.

The rearrangement uses TRBV5-1 and TRBJ2-1; 12 positions match TRBD2. V lost 0 bases, J lost 9 bases, and 4 bases stayed unmatched. CDR1 and CDR2 (germline): SGHRS, YFSETQ. The CDR3 has 15 amino acids. For the CDR3, the DNA is TGCGCCAGCAGCTTGGCTAGCGGGAGGGCCAGTGAGCAGTTCTTC. As protein: CASSLASGRASEQFF.

This clone was seen just once. The V and J genes are TRBV5-1 and TRBJ2-2; D ambiguous. There are 15 residues in the CDR3. V was clipped by 0 bases and J by 6 bases, with 12 bases between them. CDR1 SGHRS and CDR2 YFSETQ come from the germline V gene. CDR3 loop: CASSLALSIPGELFF. The DNA of the CDR3 is TGCGCCAGCAGCTTGGCCCTCAGTATCCCCGGGGAGCTGTTTTTT.

This clone was picked up a small number of times. The chain has TRBV19 and TRBJ1-1; weak D call: TRBD1 (5 bases). Germline V gene data show CDR1 as LNHDA and CDR2 as SQIVND (reference sequence). The CDR3 consists of 16 residues. Trimming pared 0 bases from V and 1 base from J, leaving 12 bases between. CDR3: CASSIDRGGENTEAFF. The CDR3, as DNA: TGTGCCAGTAGTATAGATCGTGGAGGGGAGAACACTGAAGCTTTCTTT. Full variable domain (rest looked up from reference TRBV19 and TRBJ1-1): DGGITQSPKYLFRKEGQNVTLSCEQNLNHDAMYWYRQDPGQGLRLIYYSQIVNDFQKGDIAEGYSVSREKKESFPLTVTSAQKNPTAFYLCASSIDRGGENTEAFFGQGTRLTVV.